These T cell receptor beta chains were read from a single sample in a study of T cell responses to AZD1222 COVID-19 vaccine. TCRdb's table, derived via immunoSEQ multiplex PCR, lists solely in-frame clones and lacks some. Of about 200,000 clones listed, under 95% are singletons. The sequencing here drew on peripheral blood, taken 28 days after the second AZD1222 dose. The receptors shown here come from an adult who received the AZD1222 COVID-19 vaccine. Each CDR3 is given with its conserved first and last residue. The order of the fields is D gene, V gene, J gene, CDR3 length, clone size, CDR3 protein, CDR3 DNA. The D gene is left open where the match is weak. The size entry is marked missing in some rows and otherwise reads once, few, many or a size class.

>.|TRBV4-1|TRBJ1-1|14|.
CASSQGPGNTEAFF
TGCGCCAGCAGCCAAGGACCTGGGAACACTGAAGCTTTCTTT
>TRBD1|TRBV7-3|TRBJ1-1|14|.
CASSFGQGRSEAFF
TGTGCCAGCAGCTTCGGACAGGGGAGGTCTGAAGCTTTCTTT
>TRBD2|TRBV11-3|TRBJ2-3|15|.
CASSSRGGPSDTQYF
TGTGCCAGCAGCTCTCGGGGGGGCCCGTCAGATACGCAGTATTTT
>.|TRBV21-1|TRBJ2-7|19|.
CASSKKNPPPGQGQYEQYF
TGTGCCAGCAGCAAAAAAAATCCCCCGCCGGGACAGGGGCAATACGAACAGTACTTC
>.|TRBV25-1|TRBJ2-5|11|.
CASSGGETQYF
TGTGCCAGCAGTGGAGGAGAGACCCAGTACTTC
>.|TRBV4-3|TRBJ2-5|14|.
CASSQDTHKETQYF
TGCGCCAGCAGCCAAGATACGCATAAGGAGACCCAGTACTTC
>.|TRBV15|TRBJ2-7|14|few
CATSRNRGGYEQYF
TGTGCCACCAGCAGAAACAGGGGGGGATACGAGCAGTACTTC
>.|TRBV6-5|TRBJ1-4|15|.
CASSQRQPVNEKLFF
TGTGCCAGCAGTCAACGACAGCCAGTTAATGAAAAACTGTTTTTT
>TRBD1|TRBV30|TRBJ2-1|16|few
CAWTRTGSGAYNEQFF
TGTGCCTGGACCAGGACAGGGTCCGGGGCCTACAATGAGCAGTTCTTC
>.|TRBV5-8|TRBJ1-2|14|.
CASRDLGRSYGYTF
TGTGCCAGCAGGGATTTGGGACGGAGCTATGGCTACACCTTC
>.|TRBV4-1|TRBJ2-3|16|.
CASSQEGLRVADTQYF
TGCGCCAGCAGCCAAGAAGGTCTTAGAGTGGCAGATACGCAGTATTTT
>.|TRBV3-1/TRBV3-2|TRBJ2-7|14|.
CASSQAGQIYEQYF
TGTGCCAGCAGCCAAGCAGGACAAATCTACGAGCAGTACTTC
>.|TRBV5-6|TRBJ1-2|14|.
CASSGGEGYYGYTF
TGTGCCAGCAGCGGCGGGGAGGGGTACTATGGCTACACCTTC
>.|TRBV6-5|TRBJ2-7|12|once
CASATTFYEQYF
TGTGCCAGCGCGACAACCTTCTACGAGCAGTACTTC
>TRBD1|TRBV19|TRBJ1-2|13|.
CASRYRTGHGYTF
TGTGCCAGTAGATACCGGACAGGGCACGGCTACACCTTC
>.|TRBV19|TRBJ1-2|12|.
CAITTGRGGYTF
TGTGCCATCACAACAGGGAGAGGAGGCTACACCTTC
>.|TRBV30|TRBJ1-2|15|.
CAWSSPPTENYGYTF
TGTGCCTGGAGTTCCCCGCCGACAGAGAACTATGGCTACACCTTC
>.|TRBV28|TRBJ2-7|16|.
CASSSGKPGLFYEQYF
TGTGCCAGCAGCTCTGGTAAACCGGGACTCTTCTACGAGCAGTACTTC
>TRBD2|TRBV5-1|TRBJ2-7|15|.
CASSGEWEGSYEQYF
TGCGCCAGCAGCGGGGAATGGGAGGGTAGCTACGAGCAGTACTTC
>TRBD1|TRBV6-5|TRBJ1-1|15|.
CASSLRDSSNTEAFF
TGTGCCAGCAGTTTGAGGGACAGCTCGAACACTGAAGCTTTCTTT
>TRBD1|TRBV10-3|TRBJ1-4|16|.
CAISEPGQGSGEKLFF
TGTGCCATCAGTGAACCGGGACAGGGTTCGGGTGAAAAACTGTTTTTT
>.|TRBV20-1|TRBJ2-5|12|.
CSASPQAETQYF
TGCAGTGCTAGTCCTCAAGCGGAGACCCAGTACTTC